This T cell receptor beta chain was sequenced in a study of blood T cells in healthy people across ages. General study findings and limits: Researchers judged that diversity estimates from one million T cells fell short of true values.

A second PCR, run for about 7 to 11 cycles, used a sample-barcoded 5' primer plus a J-beta primer mix. TCRdb independently ran MiXCR on the 5' RACE reads; one entry per CDR3 protein. The sample consists of over 450,000 distinct CDR3 sequences, 20% to 30% of them appearing once. The CDR3 spans 14 residues. V shed 4 bases and J 3 bases; nucleotides not matched to a gene: 2. The germline CDR1 and CDR2 sequences are SQVTM and ANQGSEA. This clonotype has more than one count but fewer than ten. Its specificity is not known. The same data also contributed to another study, on T cells of mothers and their children. That source adds: Donation came from three healthy Caucasian mothers together with their six children.

The sequenced sample consisted of blood. The origin of this receptor is a boy between 10 and 17 years old in good health. This chain joins TRBV29-1 and TRBJ2-1; 11 bases match TRBD2. CDR3 nucleotide sequence: TGCAGCGTTGTTACTAGCGGGAGCTACAATGAGCAGTTCTTC. It yields the protein CSVVTSGSYNEQFF.